This is a list of T cell receptor beta chains from one sample in a study of sequential checkpoint blockade in melanoma. TCRdb's table, derived via immunoSEQ multiplex PCR, lists solely in-frame clones and lacks some. Found here are 5,700 or so clones, roughly 50% of them singletons; the top ten hold roughly two fifths. Sequenced here: CD8+ T cells sorted from blood (inferred from file names), sampled from a patient given nivolumab and ipilimumab in sequence. Receptors were obtained from a human donor with melanoma. Both conserved end residues are part of each CDR3. The D gene is left open where the match is weak. The size of a clone is reported for some rows only, either as once, few or many, or as a class for expanded clones.

clone size	D gene	V gene	J gene	CDR3 DNA	CDR3 protein
.	.	TRBV14	TRBJ1-1	TGTGCCAGCAGCCAGGGCAGCACTGAAGCTTTCTTT	CASSQGSTEAFF
.	.	TRBV21-1	TRBJ1-4	TGTGCCAGCAGCGGCCATGGTCCAACTAATGAAAAACTGTTTTTT	CASSGHGPTNEKLFF
few	TRBD1	TRBV7-8	TRBJ2-1	TGTGCCAGCAGCTTAGTCTTCGGGACAGGAGGGTCCTACAATGAGCAGTTCTTC	CASSLVFGTGGSYNEQFF
few	.	TRBV6-6	TRBJ2-7	TGCGCCAGCAGTGAGATGTCTACGGTCTCCTACGAGCAGTACTTC	CASSEMSTVSYEQYF
few	.	TRBV7-3	TRBJ2-2	TGTGCCAGCAGCTTAATAGTATCGCAGGGCAACACCGGGGAGCTGTTTTTT	CASSLIVSQGNTGELFF
.	.	TRBV29-1	TRBJ2-7	TGCAGCGTTGAGGGGCCTCTCCACTACGAGCAGTACTTC	CSVEGPLHYEQYF
.	.	TRBV4-1	TRBJ1-4	TGCGCCAGCAGCCAAGAGAGGGGGAGCCCTAAACTGTTTTTT	CASSQERGSPKLFF
few	TRBD2	TRBV4-1	TRBJ2-1	TGCGCCAGCAGCCAAGAGACTAGCGGGGGGGATGATGAGCAGTTCTTC	CASSQETSGGDDEQFF
.	.	TRBV15	TRBJ1-2	TGTGCCACCAGCAGAGATCCCCGGGGGGCGAGCTATGGCTACACCTTC	CATSRDPRGASYGYTF
.	.	TRBV4-1	TRBJ1-1	TGCGCCAGCAGCCTTTTCTACTCCGGGACACCGAACACTGAAGCTTTCTTT	CASSLFYSGTPNTEAFF
.	.	TRBV27	TRBJ2-1	TGTGCCAGCAGTTTCCGCGGCAGGGATTCTTACAATGAGCAGTTCTTC	CASSFRGRDSYNEQFF
.	TRBD1	TRBV7-9	TRBJ2-7	TGTGCCAGCAGCCCCCAGGACAGGGGCGAGCAGTACTTC	CASSPQDRGEQYF
.	.	TRBV30	TRBJ2-7	TGTGCCGGCATGTCAGGGGAATTTAGCGAGCAGTACTTC	CAGMSGEFSEQYF
medium-sized	.	TRBV4-1	TRBJ2-7	TGCGCCAGCAGCCCTTTTGGGAGCTCCTACGAGCAGTACTTC	CASSPFGSSYEQYF
.	TRBD2	TRBV6-5	TRBJ2-7	TGTGCCACCACCCCGCGTGGGGGGGACTACGAGCAGTACTTC	CATTPRGGDYEQYF
.	.	TRBV4-3	TRBJ1-1	TGCGCCAGCAGTCGAAATCCAGGGTATTCCACTGAAGCTTTCTTT	CASSRNPGYSTEAFF
.	.	TRBV28	TRBJ2-3	TGTGCCAGCAGCCGACAAGCCAGCACAGATACGCAGTATTTT	CASSRQASTDTQYF
once	.	TRBV11-2	TRBJ2-7	TGTGCCAGCAGCTTACCCGACAGGCCCTACGAGCAGTACTTC	CASSLPDRPYEQYF
.	TRBD1	TRBV15	TRBJ1-2	TGTGCCACCAGCAGAGATAACAGGGGGAGGTGGGGCTACACCTTC	CATSRDNRGRWGYTF
.	.	TRBV4-1	TRBJ2-1	TGCGCCAGCAGCCAGGGCAGCGAGCAGTTCTTC	CASSQGSEQFF
.	.	TRBV5-6	TRBJ2-7	TGTGCCAGCAGCTTATCATATGGGAGCTCCTACGAGCAGTACTTC	CASSLSYGSSYEQYF
.	TRBD1	TRBV28	TRBJ1-2	TGTGCCAGCAGTTTACCCGGGGACAGAAGAAGGTCCTATGGCTACACCTTC	CASSLPGDRRRSYGYTF
.	TRBD1	TRBV6-4	TRBJ2-1	TGTGCCAGCAGTGAGCAGGGGGCGCAGGATGAGCAGTTCTTC	CASSEQGAQDEQFF
.	.	TRBV1	TRBJ1-2	TGCACCAGCAGCCAGATCGGACAGGGTTGGTACACCTTC	CTSSQIGQGWYTF
.	TRBD1	TRBV27	TRBJ1-6	TGTGCCAGCCGGACAGGGGGAATTTCACCCCTCCACTTT	CASRTGGISPLHF
few	.	TRBV21-1	TRBJ2-7	TGTGCCAGCAGCAACTTTAGCGGGGGGGCCTACGAGCAGTACTTC	CASSNFSGGAYEQYF
.	TRBD1	TRBV7-2	TRBJ2-7	TGTGCCAGCAGCTTGGGACAGGGTTTGAGCTCCTACGAGCAGTACTTC	CASSLGQGLSSYEQYF
.	.	TRBV5-1	TRBJ1-1	TGCGCCAGCAGCCTCGGGGGGGGGAACACTGAAGCTTTCTTT	CASSLGGGNTEAFF
.	.	TRBV5-1	TRBJ1-2	TGCGCCAGCAGCTTGGGACCATACACGAGGGATGGCTACACCTTC	CASSLGPYTRDGYTF
.	.	TRBV4-3	TRBJ2-7	TGCGCCAGCAGCCAAGATCCCCCGAGGGGGGGGACCTACGAGCAGTACTTC	CASSQDPPRGGTYEQYF
.	.	TRBV29-1	TRBJ2-7	TGCAGCGTTGAAGAGGGGGGGCATTCCTCCTACGAGCAGTACTTC	CSVEEGGHSSYEQYF
medium-sized	TRBD2	TRBV7-2	TRBJ2-1	TGTGCCAGCAGCTTAAGGACTAGCGGGGGGCACTACAATGAGCAGTTCTTC	CASSLRTSGGHYNEQFF
few	TRBD1	TRBV6-4	TRBJ1-6	TGTGCCAGCAGTGAGGGGACAGGGAATTCACCCCTCCACTTT	CASSEGTGNSPLHF
.	.	TRBV4-1	TRBJ1-1	TGCGCCAGCAGCCAAGTTACAGGGAACACTGAAGCTTTCTTT	CASSQVTGNTEAFF
.	.	TRBV27	TRBJ2-3	TGTGCCAGCAGTTTCATCGGTTCAGATACGCAGTATTTT	CASSFIGSDTQYF
.	TRBD2	TRBV28	TRBJ2-7	TGTGCCAGCAGTTCGACTAGCGGGGGGGCCTACGAGCAGTACTTC	CASSSTSGGAYEQYF
.	TRBD2	TRBV25-1	TRBJ2-2	TGTGCCAGCAGCCGAAAAACACAAGCGGGGTTGGTCACCGGGGAGCTGTTTTTT	CASSRKTQAGLVTGELFF
.	.	TRBV6-4	TRBJ2-7	TGTGCCAGCAAGGGAGGATGTTACGAGCAGTACTTC	CASKGGCYEQYF
once	.	TRBV6-5	TRBJ1-5	TGTGCCAGCAGTTACTCAGGCGGGAGGCAGCCCCAGCATTTT	CASSYSGGRQPQHF
few	.	TRBV7-4	TRBJ2-5	TGTGCCAGCAGCCCCTCGGGTTCGGCCCAGTACTTC	CASSPSGSAQYF
.	TRBD2	TRBV7-2	TRBJ2-7	TGTGCCAGCAGCTTGGGGACTAGCGGTACGTACGAGCAGTACTTC	CASSLGTSGTYEQYF
medium-sized	.	TRBV4-1	TRBJ2-1	TGCGCCAGCAGCCAAGATGAGACTACCATCTTC	CASSQDETTIF
.	TRBD1	TRBV6-5	TRBJ2-5	TGTGCCAGCAGGACCGGACAGGTGGGGGAGCAGTACTTC	CASRTGQVGEQYF
.	.	TRBV7-2	TRBJ1-1	TGTGCCAGCAGCTTATATGGGGCCTACACTGAAGCTTTCTTT	CASSLYGAYTEAFF
.	.	TRBV2	TRBJ2-7	TGTGCCAGCAGTGATGGGGAGGCTGGGGCTTACGAGCAGTACTTC	CASSDGEAGAYEQYF
.	TRBD1	TRBV7-8	TRBJ2-1	TGTGCCAGCAGCCCCCGACAGGGGACCTACAATGAGCAGTTCTTC	CASSPRQGTYNEQFF
few	.	TRBV2	TRBJ2-1	TGTGCCAGCAGTGGGCCAGGTAACAATGAGCAGTTCTTC	CASSGPGNNEQFF
.	.	TRBV7-9	TRBJ2-3	TGTGCCAGCAGCTTAGTCGGTGGTACGCAGTATTTT	CASSLVGGTQYF
.	.	TRBV18	TRBJ2-1	TGTGCCAGCTCACCACCGAAAACTAGCCCCTACAATGAGCAGTTCTTC	CASSPPKTSPYNEQFF
.	.	TRBV4-3	TRBJ1-5	TGCGCCAGCAGCCAAACGGGGAATCAGCCCCAGCATTTT	CASSQTGNQPQHF
few	.	TRBV4-3	TRBJ2-7	TGCGCCAGCAGCCAAGCCCCTGGGGAGGCTAACGAGCAGTACTTC	CASSQAPGEANEQYF
.	.	TRBV7-6	TRBJ2-7	TGTGCCAGCAGTCTAGGGGACAAGGTCCACGAGCAGTACTTC	CASSLGDKVHEQYF
few	.	TRBV4-1	TRBJ2-4	TGCGCCAGCAGCCAAGATTTTGATTCGCGCCGGTGGTACTTC	CASSQDFDSRRWYF
.	.	TRBV28	TRBJ2-7	TGTGCCAGCACCTCTCCCAAAGGGGCTGACGAGCAGTACTTC	CASTSPKGADEQYF
few	.	TRBV6-4	TRBJ2-5	TGTGCCAGCAGTGACAAACCCCCAGGGAGGTACCAAGAGACCCAGTACTTC	CASSDKPPGRYQETQYF
.	.	TRBV5-8	TRBJ2-4	TGTGCCAGCAGCTTCTCGGGACATAGTAAAAACATTCAGTACTTC	CASSFSGHSKNIQYF
.	.	TRBV4-3	TRBJ1-5	TGCGCCAGCAGCCACAGAGCAGGGCAGAGCCCCCAGCATTTT	CASSHRAGQSPQHF